This T cell receptor (beta chain) originates from a study of blood T cell repertoires in COVID-19. The CDR3 has 16 amino acids. Trimming removed 6 bases from V and 4 bases from J; junction bases left unmatched: 14. From germline, CDR1 is SNHLY and CDR2 FYNNEI. TCRdb's table, derived via immunoSEQ multiplex PCR, lists solely in-frame clones and lacks some. The table has hundreds of thousands of clones, 87% seen once. This sequence was found in a woman under 30 with acute COVID-19. The V call is TRBV2, the J call TRBJ1-2; 7 bases match TRBD1. Sequenced input: PBMCs or T cells enriched from blood (not recorded which). The CDR3 DNA is TGTGCCAGCAGAGGAACGCAGGGGGTGGTGGGCTATGGCTACACCTTC. As protein: CASRGTQGVVGYGYTF.